A single sample gave rise to the 12 T cell receptor beta chains below, sequenced in a study of PD-1 blockade in classical Hodgkin lymphoma. Sequencing used immunoSEQ multiplex PCR; TCRdb keeps in-frame clones, though not all of them. The data show 50,000 to 65,000 clones, 87% seen once. Sample time point: cycle 4 day 1 (C4D1), after 6 weeks of nivolumab. With no exception, relapse followed autologous stem cell transplantation in all patients, and brentuximab vedotin exposure varied. The specimen was peripheral blood mononuclear cells (PBMCs), collected before the fourth cycle of nivolumab. The source is a human donor with classical Hodgkin lymphoma.

The chain links TRBV27 to TRBJ2-7, with a weak D call TRBD2 (6 bases). The CDR3 contains 13 residues. Trimming shortened V by 4 bases and J by 6 bases, and 13 bases separated the two germline ends. Germline-derived CDR1 and CDR2 are MNHEY and SMNVEV (reference sequence). CDR3 nucleotides: TGTGCCAGCAGTTCTCGTGGGGGGACCGAGCAGTACTTC. Its translation is CASSSRGGTEQYF.

This clone was recorded a few times. The chain combines TRBV4-1 with TRBJ2-5; 8 nucleotides agree with TRBD1. Germline V gene sequence: CDR1 MGHRA, CDR2 YSYEKL. The CDR3 consists of 15 residues. V shed 5 bases, J shed 5 bases, and the junction held 10 bases outside the gene matches. The CDR3 here is CASSSPRQGRETQYF. The DNA of the CDR3 is TGCGCCAGCAGCTCGCCCAGACAGGGGAGGGAGACCCAGTACTTC.

Only a few counts were recorded for this clone. Other DNA sequences from this sample encode an identical CDR3 as well. The genes are TRBV5-1 and TRBJ2-3, with D possibly matching TRBD2 (6 bases). Germline V gives CDR1 SGHRS, CDR2 YFSETQ. The length of the CDR3 is 13 residues. Trimming stripped 2 bases from V and 4 bases from J, with 8 bases between. CDR3 loop: CASSLGGADTQYF. The CDR3 DNA sequence: TGCGCCAGCAGCTTAGGAGGGGCAGATACGCAGTATTTT.

The chain uses TRBV5-1 and TRBJ1-4, with no clear D. The V end lost 5 bases, the J end lost 0 bases, and 8 bases lay between the germline ends. From germline, CDR1 is SGHRS and CDR2 YFSETQ. The CDR3 is made up of 14 amino acids. The CDR3 reads CASRPISTNEKLFF. The CDR3, as DNA: TGCGCCAGCAGGCCAATTTCAACTAATGAAAAACTGTTTTTT.

The rearrangement uses TRBV5-5 and TRBJ1-1; no clear D gene. V shed 1 base and J shed 1 base, with 11 bases lying between them. This CDR3 has 15 amino acids. Germline loops: CDR1 SGHKS, CDR2 YYEKEE (reference sequence). The CDR3 DNA is TGTGCCAGCAGCTTGCATTACGGCAAGAACACTGAAGCTTTCTTT. This codes for CASSLHYGKNTEAFF.

The rearrangement links TRBV6-6 to TRBJ1-2, with D hard to call. This CDR3 region has 13 residues. Germline loops: CDR1 MNHNY, CDR2 SVGAGI (reference sequence). V gave up 5 bases and J gave up 8 bases, with 15 bases separating them. CDR3 protein: CASSPEEGRGYTF. In nucleotides, the CDR3 is TGTGCCAGCAGTCCCGAGGAGGGAAGAGGCTACACCTTC.

The chain uses TRBV6-5 and TRBJ1-5; D is uncertain. Germline V gives CDR1 MNHEY, CDR2 SVGAGI. Trimming pared 0 bases from V and 7 bases from J, leaving 10 bases between. The CDR3 spans 14 residues. CDR3 nucleotides: TGTGCCAGCAGTTACTCACTTGAGACGCAGCCCCAGCATTTT. It yields the protein CASSYSLETQPQHF.

The chain has TRBV30 and TRBJ2-2, with 8 nucleotides matching TRBD1. CDR3 length: 17 amino acids. Germline assignment: CDR1 GTSNPN and CDR2 SVGIG (reference sequence). V dropped 3 bases and J dropped 1; count of bases not matched to a gene: 10. The CDR3 DNA sequence: TGTGCCTGGAGAGACCGGGACAGGATACTGAACACCGGGGAGCTGTTTTTT. It translates to CAWRDRDRILNTGELFF.

This chain links TRBV5-1 with TRBJ2-5; 7 positions agree with TRBD2. V lost 0 bases, J lost 4 bases, and 9 bases stayed unmatched. Germline assignment: CDR1 SGHRS and CDR2 YFSETQ. This CDR3 has 16 residues. The CDR3 coding sequence is TGCGCCAGCAGCTTGGCCGCGGGGGTGGGGGTAGAGACCCAGTACTTC. Translation gives CASSLAAGVGVETQYF.

This clone was counted between two and nine times. The rearrangement uses TRBV19 and TRBJ2-3, with D unresolved. The CDR3 totals 10 residues. Germline CDR1 and CDR2: LNHDA and SQIVND (reference sequence). Trimming stripped 9 bases from V and 4 bases from J, with 5 bases between. This CDR3 is CASESDTQYF. The CDR3 DNA is TGTGCCAGCGAGTCAGATACGCAGTATTTT.

The rearrangement joins TRBV6-6 to TRBJ2-4, with 10 bases lining up with TRBD2. CDR1 is MNHNY and CDR2 is SVGAGI in the germline V gene (reference sequence). With 2 bases clipped from V and 8 bases from J, the junction kept 9 bases outside the gene matches. This CDR3 has 16 residues. This chain's CDR3 is CASSYPAGGSLDIQYF. CDR3 sequence (DNA): TGTGCCAGCAGTTACCCAGCGGGGGGGTCTTTGGACATTCAGTACTTC.

By share of the sample, this clone is medium-sized. The chain carries TRBV9 and TRBJ2-7; D possibly corresponds to TRBD1 (6 bases). Trimming took 3 bases from V and 2 from J, leaving 15 bases between them. Germline-derived CDR1 and CDR2 are SGDLS and YYNGEE. This CDR3 is 15 amino acids long. The CDR3 bases are TGTGCCAGCAGCGCCGAGACAGGACCAACCTACGAGCAGTACTTC. Amino acid sequence: CASSAETGPTYEQYF.